The 5 T cell receptor beta chains given below trace back to one sample, sequenced in a study of cytomegalovirus exposure and HLA in healthy donors (dated by TCRdb to about 2017). To prepare the library, the immunoSEQ multiplex PCR assay was applied. Sourced from immuneACCESS, this table was stored by TCRdb with only in-frame sequences that have V and J called. A share of the clones is absent; for the studies checked, an unresolved V gene accounts for under half, and the remainder has no known explanation. The sample table shows some 73,000 clones, and roughly 89% are seen once. Less than 5% of the sample is held by the ten biggest clonotypes. What was sequenced was PBMCs. The receptors were gathered from a woman younger than 30 in good health and CMV-seropositive.

This chain joins TRBV6-5 and TRBJ1-5; D is possibly TRBD1 (5 bases). Germline V CDR1 and CDR2: MNHEY, SVGAGI. The V gene lost 4 bases and the J gene lost 6 bases, with 10 bases spanning the gap. This CDR3 is built from 13 residues. Here the CDR3 DNA reads TGTGCCAGCAGTTCCCAGGGAAGTCAGCCCCAGCATTTT. Amino acids: CASSSQGSQPQHF.

The V gene is TRBV5-1, the J gene TRBJ2-3; 7 nucleotides line up with TRBD2. Germline assignment: CDR1 SGHRS and CDR2 YFSETQ. This CDR3 spans 15 amino acids. V lost 4 bases to trimming and J lost 5 bases; unmatched junction nucleotides: 10. DNA for the CDR3: TGCGCCAGCAGCCCTAGCAGCGGGGTTTTAGATACGCAGTATTTT. It translates to CASSPSSGVLDTQYF.

CDR3 region: CASRPGGGHTDTQYF. The CDR3 nucleotides read TGTGCCAGCAGACCCGGCGGGGGGCACACAGATACGCAGTATTTT. V and J are TRBV28 and TRBJ2-3; 8 bases match TRBD2. There are 15 residues in the CDR3. J gave up 2 bases and V 6 bases, and 7 bases lay outside the gene matches. Looked up from germline, CDR1 is MDHEN and CDR2 is SYDVKM.

The chain has TRBV19 and TRBJ1-5; possible D gene TRBD1, 6 bases. Germline CDR1 is LNHDA and CDR2 is SQIVND (reference sequence). Trimming removed 7 bases from V and 5 bases from J, with 18 bases in between. The CDR3 is made up of 15 amino acids. The CDR3 is CASTLGGPSYQPQHF. CDR3 nucleotide sequence: TGTGCCAGTACCCTCGGGGGGCCATCCTATCAGCCCCAGCATTTT.

The chain uses TRBV4-3 and TRBJ2-7; D is undetermined. The CDR3 has 13 amino acids. CDR1 is LGHNA and CDR2 is YSLEER in the germline V gene. Trimming took 0 bases from V and 0 from J, leaving 3 bases between them. In DNA form, the CDR3 reads TGCGCCAGCAGCCAAGACAGCTCCTACGAGCAGTACTTC. As protein: CASSQDSSYEQYF.